The present T cell receptor beta chain was sequenced within a study of cytomegalovirus exposure and HLA in healthy donors. The overall study: Findings of an earlier analysis included some 120 million unique TCR beta sequences from some 180 million T cells.

This PCR relied on a set of 60 Vbeta primers and 13 Jbeta primers. Clones were sequenced by immunoSEQ multiplex PCR, and TCRdb holds only the in-frame ones, with some missing. The sample lists 150,000 or so clones; about three quarters were seen once. Study outcomes and limitations: As was reported, the HLA-A and HLA-B alleles of most subjects were accurately predicted from TCR beta sequences.

The V end was cut by 1 base, the J end by 6 bases, with 15 bases between. CDR3 length: 15 amino acids. Per the germline V gene, CDR1 is SGHAT and CDR2 is FQNNGV. This clone was picked up one time. Its target is unknown. Healthy bone marrow donors supplied every sample. This TCR derives from a woman in her forties in good health and CMV-seropositive. The genes are TRBV11-2 and TRBJ1-1; tentatively, D is TRBD1 (6 bases). What was sequenced was PBMCs. CDR3 residues: CASSLGRAGASEAFF. DNA of the CDR3: TGTGCCAGCAGCTTAGGTCGCGCAGGGGCCTCTGAAGCTTTCTTT.